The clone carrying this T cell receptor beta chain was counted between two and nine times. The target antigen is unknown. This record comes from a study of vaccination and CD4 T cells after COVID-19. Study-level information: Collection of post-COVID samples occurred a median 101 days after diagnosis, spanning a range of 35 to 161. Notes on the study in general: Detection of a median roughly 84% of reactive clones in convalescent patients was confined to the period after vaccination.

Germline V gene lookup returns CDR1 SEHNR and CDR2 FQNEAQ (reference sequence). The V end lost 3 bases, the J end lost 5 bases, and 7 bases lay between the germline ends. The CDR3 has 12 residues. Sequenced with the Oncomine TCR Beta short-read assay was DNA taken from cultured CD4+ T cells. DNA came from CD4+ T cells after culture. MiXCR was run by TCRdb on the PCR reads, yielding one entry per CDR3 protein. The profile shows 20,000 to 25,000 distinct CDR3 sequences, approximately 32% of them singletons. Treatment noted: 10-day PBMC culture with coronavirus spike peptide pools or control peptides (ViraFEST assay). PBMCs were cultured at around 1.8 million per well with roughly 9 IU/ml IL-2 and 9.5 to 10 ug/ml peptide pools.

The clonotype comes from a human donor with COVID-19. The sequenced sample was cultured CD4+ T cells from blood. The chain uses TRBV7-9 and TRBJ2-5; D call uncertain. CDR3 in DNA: TGTGCCAGCAGCTTCATTCTGGAGACCCAGTACTTC. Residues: CASSFILETQYF.